Listed here is a single TCR beta chain. This entry comes from a study of blood T cell repertoires in COVID-19. Sequencing used immunoSEQ multiplex PCR; TCRdb keeps in-frame clones, though not all of them. Of roughly 250,000 clones in the sample, roughly 87% were seen once. Germline-derived CDR1 and CDR2 are SGDLS and YYNGEE. V was clipped by 0 bases and J by 2 bases; unmatched bases: 3. This CDR3 has 16 residues. The sequenced sample was peripheral blood. The receptor was isolated from a woman in her 30s with acute or convalescent COVID-19. The chain employs TRBV9 and TRBJ2-1; 9 positions agree with TRBD2. The CDR3 DNA follows: TGTGCCAGCAGCGTAGCCGTAGCGGGGGCCTACAATGAGCAGTTCTTC. Its translation is CASSVAVAGAYNEQFF. The full variable domain, rest sourced from reference TRBV9 and TRBJ2-1, is DSGVTQTPKHLITATGQRVTLRCSPRSGDLSVYWYQQSLDQGLQFLIQYYNGEERAKGNILERFSAQQFPDLHSELNLSSLELGDSALYFCASSVAVAGAYNEQFFGPGTRLTVL.